Included here is one TCR beta chain sequence, with context. Its antigen is unidentified. There were no patients who had received any treatment before thyroid surgery. V trimming: 5 bases; J trimming: 8 bases; junction bases outside the gene matches: 8. Per the germline V gene, CDR1 is MNHNS and CDR2 is SASEGT. The CDR3 contains 15 residues. In the original processing: A classifier for distant metastasis in papillary thyroid cancer was constructed using CDR3 differences observed across clinicopathological groups. TCRdb called clones again from the PCR reads with MiXCR. Here the V and J calls rest on TCRdb's processing, not on the authors' analysis. The sample consists of 7,000 to 8,000 clones, around 26% of them appearing once. The data originate from a study of metastatic and nonmetastatic thyroid tumors. Study-wide background: For malignant and benign thyroid patients, tumor or nodule tissue and blood were the sources whose repertoires were compared.

Study-wide findings and caveats: TCR beta diversity was reportedly significantly higher in malignant thyroid tumors than benign nodules, in blood and tumor.

The sequence derives from a male donor with papillary thyroid cancer or a benign thyroid nodule (not recorded which). Some clones in this sample may be carry-over from other donors' samples. Sequencing was performed on tumor tissue. The chain carries TRBV6-1 and TRBJ2-7, with 14 nucleotides matching TRBD2. The CDR3 spells CASSSGLAGGHQQYF. In nucleotides, the CDR3 is TGTGCCAGCAGTTCAGGACTAGCGGGAGGTCACCAGCAGTACTTC.